What follows are 25 T cell receptor beta chains derived from one specimen sequenced in a study of shared clonotypes between healthy human individuals. Some clones are missing from TCRdb's copy, which holds only in-frame ones; the method was immunoSEQ multiplex PCR. The sample includes approximately 510,000 clones, around 79% of them seen just once. What was sequenced was PBMCs. All receptors derive from a middle-aged woman in good health. Some clones in this sample may be carry-over from other donors' samples.

A note on this clone: This may come from a read error, since a much larger clone is one base off. The chain is built from TRBV6-6 and TRBJ1-4; D not certain. With 4 bases removed from V and 3 bases from J, the gap between germline ends came to 0 bases. The CDR3 sequence is 11 residues long. Germline lookup yields CDR1 MNHNY and CDR2 SVGAGI (reference sequence). Here the CDR3 DNA reads TGTGCCAGCAGTTCTAATGAAAAACTGTTTTTT. It codes for CASSSNEKLFF.

The rearrangement links TRBV14 to TRBJ1-1, with 9 bases that match TRBD1. The CDR3 totals 13 residues. V dropped 4 bases and J dropped 4; count of bases not matched to a gene: 1. Germline V lookup: CDR1 SGHDN, CDR2 FVKESK. CDR3 loop: CASSLTGGTEAFF. The CDR3 DNA is TGTGCCAGCAGCCTGACAGGGGGCACTGAAGCTTTCTTT. The full variable domain, its missing parts supplied by reference TRBV14 and TRBJ1-1, is EAGVTQFPSHSVIEKGQTVTLRCDPISGHDNLYWYRRVMGKEIKFLLHFVKESKQDESGMPNNRFLAERTGGTYSTLKVQPAELEDSGVYFCASSLTGGTEAFFGQGTRLTVV.

This clone was observed a few times. This rearrangement joins TRBV19 to TRBJ1-1; perhaps TRBD1 as D (5 bases). The CDR3 has 13 residues. Deletions cut 8 bases from V and 0 bases from J, with 10 bases between. Germline CDR1 LNHDA, CDR2 SQIVND (reference sequence). The CDR3 spells CASFSDMNTEAFF. CDR3 in DNA: TGTGCCAGTTTCTCGGACATGAACACTGAAGCTTTCTTT.

A few counts support this clone. This chain connects TRBV9 to TRBJ2-1, with 11 bases lining up with TRBD2. After removal of 4 bases from V and 9 bases from J, the junction contained 9 bases not matched to a gene. The CDR3 covers 15 residues. Germline V CDR1 and CDR2: SGDLS, YYNGEE. Written as DNA, the CDR3 is TGTGCCAGCAGCCCAGTTAGCGGGAGGGGGGGTGAGCAGTTCTTC. It is translated as CASSPVSGRGGEQFF.

The chain combines TRBV30 with TRBJ2-5, with D possibly TRBD2 on 5 matching bases. The CDR3 has 14 residues. V was clipped by 4 bases and J by 1 base, with 13 bases between them. Germline CDR1 is GTSNPN and CDR2 is SVGIG (reference sequence). For the CDR3, the DNA is TGTGCCTGGACCCGGGGTTTGAGCCAAGAGACCCAGTACTTC. Its translation: CAWTRGLSQETQYF. The entire variable domain, with the rest obtained from reference TRBV30 and TRBJ2-5, is as follows: SQTIHQWPATLVQPVGSPLSLECTVEGTSNPNLYWYRQAAGRGLQLLFYSVGIGQISSEVPQNLSASRPQDRQFILSSKKLLLSDSGFYLCAWTRGLSQETQYFGPGTRLLVL.

In its sample, this clone was seen once. The chain couples TRBV7-2 to TRBJ1-1; D is ambiguous. CDR3 length: 15 residues. Looked up from germline, CDR1 is SGHTA and CDR2 is FQGNSA. With 5 bases removed from V and 1 base from J, the gap between germline ends came to 14 bases. Here the CDR3 reads CASSPSRGWNTEAFF. CDR3 coding DNA: TGTGCCAGCAGCCCATCACGAGGTTGGAACACTGAAGCTTTCTTT.

This clone was observed a handful of times. The chain is built from TRBV5-4 and TRBJ2-3; D possibly uses TRBD1 or TRBD2 (5 bases each). The V gene's germline CDR1 is SGHNT and CDR2 YYREEE (reference sequence). V lost 5 bases and J lost 0, with 13 bases in between. The CDR3 totals 15 residues. CDR3 protein: CASRPGTRSTDTQYF. CDR3 nucleotides: TGTGCCAGCAGACCCGGGACGCGGAGCACAGATACGCAGTATTTT.

The chain combines TRBV28 with TRBJ1-5; D ambiguous. CDR1 is MDHEN and CDR2 is SYDVKM in the germline V gene. This CDR3 is 13 amino acids long. V shed 5 bases and J shed 3 bases, with 8 bases lying between them. CDR3 sequence reads: CASSAGFNQPQHF. DNA of the CDR3: TGTGCCAGCAGTGCGGGATTCAATCAGCCCCAGCATTTT.

CDR3 sequence reads: CASSSPGQGLETQYF. In DNA, the CDR3 is TGTGCCAGTAGTTCCCCGGGACAGGGGCTGGAGACCCAGTACTTC. The chain links TRBV19 to TRBJ2-5, with 10 bases identical to TRBD1. CDR3 length equals 15 residues. In germline, CDR1 is LNHDA, CDR2 SQIVND (reference sequence). V was pared by 5 bases and J by 5 bases, with 8 bases of the junction left unmatched.

This clone has only one observation. The V gene is TRBV10-3, the J gene TRBJ2-7, with no clear D. The length of the CDR3 is 12 residues. CDR1 ENHRY and CDR2 SYGVKD come from the germline V gene. Deletions cut 2 bases from V and 6 bases from J, with 8 bases between. In nucleotides, the CDR3 is TGTGCCATCAGTGAGATCCTGGGCGAGCAGTACTTC. Residues: CAISEILGEQYF.

V and J are TRBV2 and TRBJ1-1; maybe TRBD1 (5 bases). V lost 8 bases to trimming and J lost 6 bases, with 16 bases between them. The germline gives CDR1 SNHLY, CDR2 FYNNEI. The CDR3 extends over 13 amino acids. The CDR3 sequence is CASLRGGWAEAFF. In DNA form, the CDR3 reads TGTGCCAGCCTTAGGGGTGGTTGGGCTGAAGCTTTCTTT.

The chain couples TRBV7-9 to TRBJ2-1, with 8 bases aligning to TRBD2. Germline assignment: CDR1 SEHNR and CDR2 FQNEAQ (reference sequence). Trimming at V came to 0 bases and at J to 1 base, leaving 5 bases not matched to a gene. CDR3 length equals 17 residues. CDR3 in DNA: TGTGCCAGCAGCTTAGCCCGGACTAGCCGGTCCTACAATGAGCAGTTCTTC. This sequence encodes CASSLARTSRSYNEQFF. Full variable domain (outside the CDR3, taken from reference TRBV7-9 and TRBJ2-1): DTGVSQNPRHKITKRGQNVTFRCDPISEHNRLYWYRQTLGQGPEFLTYFQNEAQLEKSRLLSDRFSAERPKGSFSTLEIQRTEQGDSAMYLCASSLARTSRSYNEQFFGPGTRLTVL.

The chain uses TRBV9 and TRBJ2-1; 9 bases match TRBD2. The CDR3 is 15 amino acids. The ends lost 0 bases at V and 7 bases at J; junction bases unmatched: 5. From germline, CDR1 is SGDLS and CDR2 YYNGEE. The CDR3 DNA is TGTGCCAGCAGCGTAGGGGCTAGCGGGATTAATGAGCAGTTCTTC. It is translated as CASSVGASGINEQFF. The full variable domain, in which reference TRBV9 and TRBJ2-1 provide the parts outside the CDR3, is DSGVTQTPKHLITATGQRVTLRCSPRSGDLSVYWYQQSLDQGLQFLIQYYNGEERAKGNILERFSAQQFPDLHSELNLSSLELGDSALYFCASSVGASGINEQFFGPGTRLTVL.

This clone was observed a few times. This rearrangement joins TRBV7-3 to TRBJ1-1, with unresolved D. V was trimmed by 1 base and J by 0 bases, leaving 3 bases between them. The CDR3 spans 13 residues. Germline V gene lookup returns CDR1 SGHTA and CDR2 FQGTGA. The CDR3 sequence: CASSLIVNTEAFF. CDR3 nucleotides: TGTGCCAGCAGCTTAATAGTGAACACTGAAGCTTTCTTT.

The chain is built from TRBV5-1 and TRBJ2-4; possibly TRBD1 or TRBD2 for D (6 bases each). The CDR3 is 15 amino acids. Trimming removed 4 bases at V and 7 bases at J, with 18 bases between. CDR1 and CDR2 from the germline V gene are SGHRS and YFSETQ. Written as DNA, the CDR3 is TGCGCCAGCAGCCCGCTCGGGGGCTGGGGGAACATTCAGTACTTC. As protein: CASSPLGGWGNIQYF.

Here the CDR3 DNA reads TGTGCCAGCTCACTAACCGGGACTAGCGACTACGAGCAGTACTTC. This sequence encodes CASSLTGTSDYEQYF. V gene TRBV18 combines with J gene TRBJ2-7, with 10 nucleotides matching TRBD2. V was pared by 4 bases and J by 3 bases, with 6 bases of the junction left unmatched. The CDR3 is made up of 15 amino acids. Germline CDR1 reads KGHSH; CDR2 reads LQKENI.

CDR3 in amino acids: CAIGEGDGYNEQFF. CDR3 in DNA: TGTGCCATCGGGGAGGGAGACGGTTACAATGAGCAGTTCTTC. The V gene is TRBV10-3, the J gene TRBJ2-1, with 7 bases matching TRBD2. The length of the CDR3 is 14 residues. CDR1 ENHRY and CDR2 SYGVKD come from the germline V gene. The V and J ends lost 8 bases and 4 bases, in that order; junction bases with no gene match: 8.

This rearrangement joins TRBV5-4 to TRBJ1-3; TRBD1 agrees at 7 bases. V dropped 4 bases and J dropped 3; count of bases not matched to a gene: 10. The CDR3 has 16 residues. Germline V gene sequence: CDR1 SGHNT, CDR2 YYREEE (reference sequence). This chain's CDR3 is CASSPHRGFGGNTIYF. The CDR3, as DNA: TGTGCCAGCAGCCCTCACAGGGGTTTCGGTGGAAACACCATATATTTT.

The chain employs TRBV5-1 and TRBJ2-7, with D uncertain. Trimming took 3 bases from V and 0 from J, leaving 10 bases between them. Germline CDR1 reads SGHRS; CDR2 reads YFSETQ. CDR3 length equals 14 residues. CDR3 protein: CASSYEASSYEQYF. The CDR3 nucleotides read TGCGCCAGCAGCTACGAGGCTAGCTCCTACGAGCAGTACTTC.

This clone was picked up one time. CDR3 in amino acids: CASSLSPLVNYGYTF. The DNA for the CDR3 is TGTGCCAGCAGCTTAAGCCCATTAGTTAACTATGGCTACACCTTC. The genes are TRBV7-9 and TRBJ1-2; D is unclear. Germline values: CDR1 SEHNR, CDR2 FQNEAQ (reference sequence). The germline V and J ends were trimmed by 2 bases and 1 base, with 11 bases remaining between them. The CDR3 contains 15 residues.

For this clone: Just one base apart from a much larger clone, this may be a read error. V gene TRBV11-2 combines with J gene TRBJ1-2, with 8 bases identical to TRBD1. The CDR3 extends over 13 amino acids. Per the germline V gene, CDR1 is SGHAT and CDR2 is FQNNGV. V lost 5 bases and J lost 4; bases outside the gene matches: 3. CDR3 sequence reads: CASSATGGYGYTF. In nucleotides, the CDR3 is TGTGCCAGCAGCGCCACAGGGGGCTATGGCTACACCTTC.

This clone has just a few counts. V and J are TRBV28 and TRBJ2-7, with D possibly TRBD1 on 5 matching bases. Trimming stripped 4 bases from V and 4 bases from J, with 11 bases between. This CDR3 has 13 amino acids. Germline CDR1 is MDHEN and CDR2 is SYDVKM. For the CDR3, the DNA is TGTGCCAGCAGTTCCCCGACAGTTTACGAGCAGTACTTC. Translated, it gives CASSSPTVYEQYF.

V is TRBV19 and J is TRBJ1-4, with D tentatively TRBD1 (5 bases). The V end was cut by 2 bases, the J end by 4 bases, with 17 bases between. The CDR3 runs 17 residues. Per the germline V gene, CDR1 is LNHDA and CDR2 is SQIVND (reference sequence). CDR3 region: CASSISLFRQINEKLFF. The CDR3 nucleotides are TGTGCCAGTAGTATATCACTCTTTCGACAGATTAATGAAAAACTGTTTTTT.

This clone was observed a few times. This chain connects TRBV9 to TRBJ1-2; D remains ambiguous. This CDR3 region has 13 residues. V was trimmed by 4 bases and J by 8 bases, leaving 15 bases between them. Germline V CDR1 and CDR2: SGDLS, YYNGEE. CDR3 nucleotides: TGTGCCAGCAGCCTTAGCGGGCCGTCAGGCTACACCTTC. Translated, it gives CASSLSGPSGYTF.

The genes are TRBV7-9 and TRBJ2-7, with 14 bases matching TRBD2. Trimming took 7 bases from V and 4 from J; bases not matched to a gene: 12. The CDR3 extends over 17 amino acids. The germline gives CDR1 SEHNR, CDR2 FQNEAQ (reference sequence). CDR3 nucleotides: TGTGCCAGCACCCCTCCAGACGGGACTAGCGGGAGTTACGAGCAGTACTTC. This gives the protein CASTPPDGTSGSYEQYF.